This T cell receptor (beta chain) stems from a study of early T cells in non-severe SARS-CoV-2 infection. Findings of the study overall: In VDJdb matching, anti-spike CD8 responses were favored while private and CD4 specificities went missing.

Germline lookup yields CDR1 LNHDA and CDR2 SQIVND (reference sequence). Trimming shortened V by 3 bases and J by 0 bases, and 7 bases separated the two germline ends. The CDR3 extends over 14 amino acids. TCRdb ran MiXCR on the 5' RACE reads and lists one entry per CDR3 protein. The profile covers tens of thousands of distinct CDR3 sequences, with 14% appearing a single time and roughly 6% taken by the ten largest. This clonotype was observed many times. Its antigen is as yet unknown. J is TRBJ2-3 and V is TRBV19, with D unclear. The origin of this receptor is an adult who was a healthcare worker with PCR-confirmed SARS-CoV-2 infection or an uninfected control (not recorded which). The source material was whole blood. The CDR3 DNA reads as TGTGCCAGTAGTATCTCACCTAGCACAGATACGCAGTATTTT. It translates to CASSISPSTDTQYF. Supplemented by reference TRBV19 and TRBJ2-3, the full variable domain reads DGGITQSPKYLFRKEGQNVTLSCEQNLNHDAMYWYRQDPGQGLRLIYYSQIVNDFQKGDIAEGYSVSREKKESFPLTVTSAQKNPTAFYLCASSISPSTDTQYFGPGTRLTVL.